The T cell receptor beta chain described here comes from a study of regulatory T cells in long-lasting Graves disease. This CDR3 spans 14 amino acids. Germline-derived CDR1 and CDR2 are MGHDK and SYGVNS. V was trimmed by 1 base and J by 4 bases, leaving 7 bases between them. Researchers made TCR beta libraries by using iRepertoire HTBI primers and running Arm-PCR on CDR3 regions. Using its own MiXCR run on the multiplex PCR reads, TCRdb lists one record per CDR3 protein. This sample has about 350,000 distinct CDR3 sequences, with under 20% found just once. Time point noted: newly diagnosed GD, antithyroid drugs for less than 3 months. After RNA was extracted from PBMCs, the TCR library was made from it. These data also formed part of another study, on T cells in Graves' hyperthyroidism and ophthalmopathy.

The rearrangement joins TRBV25-1 to TRBJ1-4; D unclear. The sample consisted of peripheral blood mononuclear cells (PBMCs), taken at new diagnosis, from a patient treated with antithyroid drugs. This TCR came from a woman aged 18-29 years with Graves disease. CDR3 sequence (DNA): TGTGCCAGCAGTGAATTGAAGGATAATGAAAAACTGTTTTTT. Encoded protein: CASSELKDNEKLFF.